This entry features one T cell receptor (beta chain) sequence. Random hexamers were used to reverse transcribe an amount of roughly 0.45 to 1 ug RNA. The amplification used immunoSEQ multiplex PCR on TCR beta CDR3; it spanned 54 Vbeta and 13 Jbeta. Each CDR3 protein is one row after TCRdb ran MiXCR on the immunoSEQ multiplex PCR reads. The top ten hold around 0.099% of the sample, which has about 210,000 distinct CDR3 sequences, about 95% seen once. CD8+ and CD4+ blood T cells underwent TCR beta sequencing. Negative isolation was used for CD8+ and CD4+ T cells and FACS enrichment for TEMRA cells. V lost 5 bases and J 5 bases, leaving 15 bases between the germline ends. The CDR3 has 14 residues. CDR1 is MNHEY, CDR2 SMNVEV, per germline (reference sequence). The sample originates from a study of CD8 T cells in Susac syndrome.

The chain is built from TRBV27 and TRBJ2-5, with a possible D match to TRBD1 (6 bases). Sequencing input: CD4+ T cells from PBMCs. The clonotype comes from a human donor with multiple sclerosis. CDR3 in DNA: TGTGCCAGCAGTCGTAGAACAGGGTTTGAGACCCAGTACTTC. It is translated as CASSRRTGFETQYF.